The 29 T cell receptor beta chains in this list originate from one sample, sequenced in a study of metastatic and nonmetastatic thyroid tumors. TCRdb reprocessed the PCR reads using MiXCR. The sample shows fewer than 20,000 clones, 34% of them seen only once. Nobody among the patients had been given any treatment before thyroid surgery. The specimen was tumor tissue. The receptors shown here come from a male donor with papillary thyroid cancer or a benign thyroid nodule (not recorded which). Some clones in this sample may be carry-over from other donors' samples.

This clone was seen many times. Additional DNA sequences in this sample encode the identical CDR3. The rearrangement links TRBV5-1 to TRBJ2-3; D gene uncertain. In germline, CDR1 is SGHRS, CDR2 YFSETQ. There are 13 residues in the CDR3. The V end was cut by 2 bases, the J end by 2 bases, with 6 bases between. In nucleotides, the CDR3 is TGCGCCAGCAGCTTCAGAGACACAGATACGCAGTATTTT. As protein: CASSFRDTDTQYF.

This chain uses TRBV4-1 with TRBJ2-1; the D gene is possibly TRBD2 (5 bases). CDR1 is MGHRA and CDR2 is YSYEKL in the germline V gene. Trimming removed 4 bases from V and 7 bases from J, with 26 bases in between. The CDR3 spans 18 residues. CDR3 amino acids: CASSPEVRASFRSNEQFF. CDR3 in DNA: TGCGCCAGCAGCCCAGAGGTACGGGCTAGCTTTAGGAGTAATGAGCAGTTCTTC.

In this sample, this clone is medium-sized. The CDR3 loop is CASSEGWGRETQYF. The CDR3 DNA follows: TGTGCCAGCAGTGAGGGGTGGGGGCGAGAGACCCAGTACTTC. The V and J genes are TRBV2 and TRBJ2-5; a possible D gene is TRBD1 (6 bases). The CDR3 sequence is 14 residues long. Trimming stripped 3 bases from V and 4 bases from J, with 12 bases between. The V gene's germline CDR1 is SNHLY and CDR2 FYNNEI. Full variable domain (remainder filled in from reference TRBV2 and TRBJ2-5): EPEVTQTPSHQVTQMGQEVILRCVPISNHLYFYWYRQILGQKVEFLVSFYNNEISEKSEIFDDQFSVERPDGSNFTLKIRSTKLEDSAMYFCASSEGWGRETQYFGPGTRLLVL.

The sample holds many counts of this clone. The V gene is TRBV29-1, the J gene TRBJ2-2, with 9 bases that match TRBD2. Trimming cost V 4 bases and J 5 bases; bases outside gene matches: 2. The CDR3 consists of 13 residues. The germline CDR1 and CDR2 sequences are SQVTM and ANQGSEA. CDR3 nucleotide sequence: TGCAGCGTTGGTAGCGGGAGAACCGGGGAGCTGTTTTTT. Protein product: CSVGSGRTGELFF.

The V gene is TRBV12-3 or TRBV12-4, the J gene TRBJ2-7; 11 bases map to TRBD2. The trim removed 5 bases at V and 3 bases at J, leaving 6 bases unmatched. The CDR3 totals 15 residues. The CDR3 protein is CASSATGTSGYEQYF. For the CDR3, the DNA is TGTGCCAGCAGTGCGACCGGGACTAGCGGCTACGAGCAGTACTTC.

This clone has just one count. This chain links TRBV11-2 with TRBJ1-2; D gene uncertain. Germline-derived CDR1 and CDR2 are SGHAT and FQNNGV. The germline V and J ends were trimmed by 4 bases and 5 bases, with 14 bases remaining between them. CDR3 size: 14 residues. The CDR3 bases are TGTGCCAGCAGCTCACCTGGGAATGATTATGGCTACACCTTC. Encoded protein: CASSSPGNDYGYTF.

CDR3 residues: CSAAQPRNTEAFF. The CDR3 nucleotides are TGCAGTGCCGCACAGCCGAGGAACACTGAAGCTTTCTTT. V is TRBV20-1 and J is TRBJ1-1, with no clear D. Deletions cut 6 bases from V and 1 base from J, with 12 bases between. The CDR3 runs to 13 residues. Germline CDR1 and CDR2: DFQATT and SNEGSKA (reference sequence).

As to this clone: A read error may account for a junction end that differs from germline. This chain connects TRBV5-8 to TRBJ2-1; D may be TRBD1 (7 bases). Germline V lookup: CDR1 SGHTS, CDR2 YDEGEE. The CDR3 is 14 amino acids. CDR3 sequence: CASIQGGSYNDQFF. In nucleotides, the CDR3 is TGTGCCAGCATTCAGGGGGGTAGCTACAATGATCAGTTCTTC.

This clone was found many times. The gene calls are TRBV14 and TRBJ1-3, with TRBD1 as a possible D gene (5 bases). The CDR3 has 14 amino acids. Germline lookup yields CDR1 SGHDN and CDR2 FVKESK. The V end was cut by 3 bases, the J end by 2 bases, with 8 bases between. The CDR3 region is CASSQRGAGNTIYF. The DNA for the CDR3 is TGTGCCAGCAGCCAGCGGGGCGCTGGAAACACCATATATTTT.

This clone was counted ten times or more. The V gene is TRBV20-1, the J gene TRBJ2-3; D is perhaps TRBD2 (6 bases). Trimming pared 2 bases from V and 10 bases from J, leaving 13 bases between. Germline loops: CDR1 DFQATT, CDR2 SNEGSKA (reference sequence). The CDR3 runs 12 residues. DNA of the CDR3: TGCAGTGCTAGAATAGCGGCGATGGCGCAGTATTTT. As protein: CSARIAAMAQYF.

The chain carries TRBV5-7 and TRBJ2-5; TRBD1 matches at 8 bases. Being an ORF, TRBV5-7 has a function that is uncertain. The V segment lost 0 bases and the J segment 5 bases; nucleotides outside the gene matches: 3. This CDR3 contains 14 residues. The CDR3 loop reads CASSLVQGAETQYF. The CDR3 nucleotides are TGTGCCAGCAGCTTGGTCCAGGGGGCGGAGACCCAGTACTTC.

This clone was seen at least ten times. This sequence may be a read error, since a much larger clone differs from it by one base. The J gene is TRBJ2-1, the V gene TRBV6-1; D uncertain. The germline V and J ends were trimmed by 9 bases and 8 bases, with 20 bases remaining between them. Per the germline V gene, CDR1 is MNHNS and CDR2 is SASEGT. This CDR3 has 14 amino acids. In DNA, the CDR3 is TGTGCCAGTGTGATGGCAGGTCAGGCGGATGAGCAGTTCTTC. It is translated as CASVMAGQADEQFF.

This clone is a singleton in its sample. In nucleotides, the CDR3 is TGTGCCAGCAGGCCTCGCGGGGGCAGCCGGGACTCGCGCGTGGGCGAGCAGTTCTTC. This translates into CASRPRGGSRDSRVGEQFF. The chain couples TRBV7-2 to TRBJ2-1; possibly TRBD2 for D (7 bases). CDR1 SGHTA and CDR2 FQGNSA come from the germline V gene. This CDR3 comprises 19 residues. V dropped 6 bases and J dropped 10 bases, with 34 bases sitting between them.

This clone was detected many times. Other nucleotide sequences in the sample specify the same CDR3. CDR3 protein: CSARAGGGPSSYNEQFF. In DNA form, the CDR3 reads TGCAGTGCTAGAGCGGGGGGGGGCCCGAGCTCCTACAATGAGCAGTTCTTC. The genes are TRBV20-1 and TRBJ2-1, with 8 bases identical to TRBD2. Unmatched junction bases numbered 8, after V lost 1 base and J lost 0 bases. This CDR3 spans 17 amino acids. Per germline, CDR1 DFQATT and CDR2 SNEGSKA (reference sequence).

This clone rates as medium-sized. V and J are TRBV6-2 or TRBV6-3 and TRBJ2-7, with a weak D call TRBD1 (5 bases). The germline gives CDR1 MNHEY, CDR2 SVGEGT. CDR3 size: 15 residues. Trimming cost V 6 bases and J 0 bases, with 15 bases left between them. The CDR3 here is CASSPNLQVSYEQYF. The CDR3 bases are TGTGCCAGCAGCCCAAATCTACAGGTCTCCTACGAGCAGTACTTC.

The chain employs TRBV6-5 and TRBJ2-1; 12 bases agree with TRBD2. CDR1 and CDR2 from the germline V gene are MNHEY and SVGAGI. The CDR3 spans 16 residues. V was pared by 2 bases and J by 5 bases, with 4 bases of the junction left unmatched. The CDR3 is CASSYASGGVNNEQFF. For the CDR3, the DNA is TGTGCCAGCAGTTACGCTAGCGGGGGGGTAAACAATGAGCAGTTCTTC.

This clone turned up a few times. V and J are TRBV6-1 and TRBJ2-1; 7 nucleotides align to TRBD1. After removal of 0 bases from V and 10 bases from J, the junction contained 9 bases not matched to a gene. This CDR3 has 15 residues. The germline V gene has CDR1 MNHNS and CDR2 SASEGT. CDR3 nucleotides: TGTGCCAGCAGTGAAGCAGGGGGCGCTTCGGGGGAGCAGTTCTTC. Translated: CASSEAGGASGEQFF.

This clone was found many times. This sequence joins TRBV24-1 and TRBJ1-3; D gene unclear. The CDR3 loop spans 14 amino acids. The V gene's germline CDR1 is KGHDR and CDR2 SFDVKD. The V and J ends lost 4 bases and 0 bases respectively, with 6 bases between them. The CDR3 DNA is TGTGCCACCAGTGACCCTTTCTCTGGAAACACCATATATTTT. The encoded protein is CATSDPFSGNTIYF.

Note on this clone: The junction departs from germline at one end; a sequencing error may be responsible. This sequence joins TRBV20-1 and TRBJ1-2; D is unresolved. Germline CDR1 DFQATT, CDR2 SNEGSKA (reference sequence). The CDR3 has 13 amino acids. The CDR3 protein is CIAGRTANYGYTF. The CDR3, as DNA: TGCATAGCTGGTAGGACTGCTAACTATGGATACACCTTC.

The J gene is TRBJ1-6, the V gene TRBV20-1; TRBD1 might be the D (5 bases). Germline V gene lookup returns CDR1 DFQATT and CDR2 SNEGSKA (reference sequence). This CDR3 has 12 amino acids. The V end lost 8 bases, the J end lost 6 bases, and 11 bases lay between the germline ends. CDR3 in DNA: TGCAGTACCAGGGTTTTTAATTCACCCCTCCACTTT. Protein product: CSTRVFNSPLHF.

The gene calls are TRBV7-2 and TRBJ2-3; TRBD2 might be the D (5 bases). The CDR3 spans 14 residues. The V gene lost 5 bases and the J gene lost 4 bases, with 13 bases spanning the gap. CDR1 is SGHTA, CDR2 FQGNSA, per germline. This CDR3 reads CASSSYLEADTQYF. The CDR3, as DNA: TGTGCCAGCAGCAGCTACTTGGAGGCAGATACGCAGTATTTT.

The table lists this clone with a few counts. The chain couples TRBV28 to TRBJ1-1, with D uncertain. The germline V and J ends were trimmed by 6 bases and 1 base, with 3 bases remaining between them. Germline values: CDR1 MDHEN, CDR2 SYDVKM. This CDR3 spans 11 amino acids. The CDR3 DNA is TGTGCCAGCAGCAGGAACACTGAAGCTTTCTTT. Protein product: CASSRNTEAFF.

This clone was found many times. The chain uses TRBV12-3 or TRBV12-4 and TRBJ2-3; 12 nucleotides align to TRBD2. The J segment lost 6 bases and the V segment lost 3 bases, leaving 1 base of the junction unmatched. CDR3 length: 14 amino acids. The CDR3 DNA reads TGTGCCAGCAGTTTGACTAGCGGGAGTGATACGCAGTATTTT. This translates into CASSLTSGSDTQYF.

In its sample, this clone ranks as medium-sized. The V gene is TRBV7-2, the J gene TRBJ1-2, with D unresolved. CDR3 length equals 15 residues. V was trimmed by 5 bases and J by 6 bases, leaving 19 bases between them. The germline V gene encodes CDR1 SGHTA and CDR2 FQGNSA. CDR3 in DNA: TGTGCCAGCAGCAATTACGCCCGGGGTCCAGATGGCTACACCTTC. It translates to CASSNYARGPDGYTF. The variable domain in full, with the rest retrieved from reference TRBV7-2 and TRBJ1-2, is GAGVSQSPSNKVTEKGKDVELRCDPISGHTALYWYRQSLGQGLEFLIYFQGNSAPDKSGLPSDRFSAERTGGSVSTLTIQRTQQEDSAVYLCASSNYARGPDGYTFGSGTRLTVV.

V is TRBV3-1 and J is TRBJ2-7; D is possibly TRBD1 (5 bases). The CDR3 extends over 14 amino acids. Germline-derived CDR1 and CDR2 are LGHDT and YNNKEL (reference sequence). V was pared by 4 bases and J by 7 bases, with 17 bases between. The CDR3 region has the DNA TGTGCCAGCAGCCGATTAGATTCAGGGTTGGAGCAGTACTTC. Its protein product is CASSRLDSGLEQYF.

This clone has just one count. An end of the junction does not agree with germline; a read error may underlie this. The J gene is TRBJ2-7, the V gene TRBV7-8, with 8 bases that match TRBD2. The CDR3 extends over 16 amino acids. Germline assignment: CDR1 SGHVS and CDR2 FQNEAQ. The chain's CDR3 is CATSRTSRSSSYEQYF. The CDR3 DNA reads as TGTGCCACCAGCCGGACTAGCCGATCGAGCTCCTACGAGCAGTACTTT.

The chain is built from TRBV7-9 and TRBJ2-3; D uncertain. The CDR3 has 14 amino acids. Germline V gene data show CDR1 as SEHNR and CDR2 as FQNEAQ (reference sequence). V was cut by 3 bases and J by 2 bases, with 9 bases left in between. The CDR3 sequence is CASSFITTTDTQYF. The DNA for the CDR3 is TGTGCCAGCAGCTTTATTACAACCACAGATACGCAGTATTTT.

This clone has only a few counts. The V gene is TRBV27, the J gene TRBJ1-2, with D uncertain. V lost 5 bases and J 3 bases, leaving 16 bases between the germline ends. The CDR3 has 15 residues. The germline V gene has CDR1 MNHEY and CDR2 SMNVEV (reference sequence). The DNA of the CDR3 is TGTGCCAGCAGTCCCCGCCCGCTAACGGACTATGGCTACACCTTC. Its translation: CASSPRPLTDYGYTF.

CDR3 amino acids: CSAKTGYLSSYEQYF. The CDR3 DNA reads as TGCAGTGCTAAAACCGGGTACCTCTCTTCCTACGAGCAGTACTTC. V gene TRBV20-1 combines with J gene TRBJ2-7, with D unclear. The CDR3 contains 15 residues. Trimming pared 4 bases from V and 1 base from J, leaving 17 bases between. Germline CDR1 DFQATT, CDR2 SNEGSKA (reference sequence).